This paragraph reports one T cell receptor beta chain. As handled by the study authors: Nucleated cell counts were estimated from reference gene primer amplification. Method: immunoSEQ multiplex PCR; TCRdb's copy keeps in-frame clones and lacks some. The V and J calls and the clone size are those of that table, but D and trimming were determined from the DNA. The data hold 98,000 or so clones, with 75% to 85% observed a single time. This CDR3 spans 14 amino acids. Germline loops: CDR1 ENHRY, CDR2 SYGVKD. J lost 6 bases, V lost 4 bases, and 6 bases had no gene match. This sample was taken from a study of blood T cell repertoires in COVID-19. Study-wide background: From the United States, Italy and Spain came samples of acute and convalescent COVID-19.

The receptor was isolated from a man aged 55 to 70 with acute or convalescent COVID-19. The V call is TRBV10-3, the J call TRBJ1-5, with 7 bases aligning to TRBD1. Sequencing was carried out using peripheral blood. The CDR3: CAISGDSGSQPQHF. CDR3 coding DNA: TGTGCCATCAGTGGGGACAGCGGGAGTCAGCCCCAGCATTTT.